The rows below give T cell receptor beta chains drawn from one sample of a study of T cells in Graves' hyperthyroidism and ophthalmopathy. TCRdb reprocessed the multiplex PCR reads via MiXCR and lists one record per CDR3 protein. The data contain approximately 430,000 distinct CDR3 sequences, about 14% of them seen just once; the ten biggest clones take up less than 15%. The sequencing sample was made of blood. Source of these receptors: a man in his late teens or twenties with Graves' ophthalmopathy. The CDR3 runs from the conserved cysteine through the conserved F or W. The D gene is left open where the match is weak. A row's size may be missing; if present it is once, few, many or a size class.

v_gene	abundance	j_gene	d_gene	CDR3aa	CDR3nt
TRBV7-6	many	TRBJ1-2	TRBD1	CASSLDLGQSEGYTF	TGTGCCAGCAGCTTAGATTTGGGACAGTCGGAGGGCTACACCTTC
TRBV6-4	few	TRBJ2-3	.	CASSVDSRTDTQYF	TGTGCCAGCAGTGTGGACAGCCGCACAGATACGCAGTATTTT
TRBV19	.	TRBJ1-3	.	CASRRGGTGNTIYF	TGTGCCAGTAGAAGAGGGGGAACTGGAAACACCATATATTTT
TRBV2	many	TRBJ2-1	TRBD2	CASSEEVAGGNEQFF	TGTGCCAGCAGTGAAGAGGTAGCGGGGGGCAATGAGCAGTTCTTC
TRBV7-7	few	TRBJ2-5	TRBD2	CASSLAGRGTETQYF	TGTGCTAGCAGCTTAGCGGGACGGGGGACAGAGACCCAGTACTTC
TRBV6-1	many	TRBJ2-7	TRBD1	CASRHSGTGVHEQYF	TGTGCCAGCAGGCACTCCGGGACAGGGGTCCACGAGCAGTACTTC
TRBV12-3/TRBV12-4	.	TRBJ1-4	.	CASSSLEKLFF	TGTGCCAGCAGTTCTCTTGAAAAACTGTTTTTT
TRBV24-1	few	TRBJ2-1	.	CATSDLRGGNGQFF	TGTGCCACCAGTGATTTGAGGGGGGGCAATGGGCAGTTCTTC
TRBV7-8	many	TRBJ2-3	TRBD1	CASSDVVKGAGDTQYF	TGTGCCAGCAGCGATGTTGTAAAGGGGGCTGGAGATACGCAGTATTTT
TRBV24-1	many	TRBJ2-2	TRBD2	CATSEPTSGRATGELFF	TGTGCCACCAGTGAGCCGACTAGCGGGAGAGCTACCGGGGAGCTGTTTTTT
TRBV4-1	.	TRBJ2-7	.	CASRPRDGSSSCEQYF	TGCGCCAGCCGCCCTCGGGACGGATCGAGCTCCTGCGAGCAGTACTTC
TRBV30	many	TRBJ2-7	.	CAWAPLRVWEQYF	TGTGCCTGGGCCCCATTAAGGGTTTGGGAGCAGTACTTC
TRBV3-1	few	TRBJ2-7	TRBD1	CASSQDRTGGREQYF	TGTGCCAGCAGCCAAGATCGGACAGGGGGTAGGGAGCAGTACTTC
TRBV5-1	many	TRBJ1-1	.	CASSREGGTEAFF	TGCGCCAGCAGCCGGGAGGGCGGCACTGAAGCTTTCTTT
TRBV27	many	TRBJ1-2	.	CASSPLLQGYGYGYTF	TGTGCCAGCAGTCCCTTGCTCCAGGGCTACGGCTATGGCTACACCTTC
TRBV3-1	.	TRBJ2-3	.	CASSQDWSEKSPTDTQYF	TGTGCCAGCAGCCAGGATTGGTCGGAAAAGTCCCCCACAGATACGCAGTATTTT
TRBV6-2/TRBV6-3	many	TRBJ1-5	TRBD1	CASSYVQGAYSNQPQHF	TGTGCCAGCAGTTACGTTCAGGGGGCTTATAGCAATCAGCCCCAGCATTTT
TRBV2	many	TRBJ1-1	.	CASSEALRGRAFF	TGTGCCAGCAGTGAAGCGCTGAGGGGGAGAGCTTTCTTT
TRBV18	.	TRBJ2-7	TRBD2	CASSRTSGSSVGEQYF	TGTGCCAGCTCACGGACTAGCGGGAGCAGTGTGGGCGAGCAGTACTTC
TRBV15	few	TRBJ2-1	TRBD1	CATSGTGDYNEQFF	TGTGCCACCAGCGGTACAGGGGACTACAATGAGCAGTTCTTC
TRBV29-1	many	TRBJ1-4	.	CSAWLNEKLFF	TGCAGTGCTTGGCTTAATGAAAAACTGTTTTTT
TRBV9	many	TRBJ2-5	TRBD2	CASSAGGLQETQYF	TGTGCCAGCAGCGCGGGAGGCCTCCAAGAGACCCAGTACTTC
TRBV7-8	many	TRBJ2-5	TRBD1	CASSQRQGVSLETQYF	TGTGCCAGCAGCCAAAGACAGGGGGTATCGTTAGAGACCCAGTACTTC
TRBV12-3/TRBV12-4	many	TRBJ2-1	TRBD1	CASTQGARYNEQFF	TGTGCCAGCACCCAGGGGGCTCGTTACAATGAGCAGTTCTTC
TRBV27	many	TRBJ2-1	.	CASSLSGDGPYNEQFF	TGTGCCAGCAGTTTATCAGGGGATGGCCCCTACAATGAGCAGTTCTTC
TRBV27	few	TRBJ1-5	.	CASSLTRGPQHF	TGTGCCAGCAGTTTAACTCGCGGGCCCCAGCATTTT
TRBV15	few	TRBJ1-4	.	CATSRGEARRIWEKLFF	TGTGCCACCAGCCGGGGGGAGGCCCGCCGGATTTGGGAAAAACTGTTTTTT
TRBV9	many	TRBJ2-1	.	CASSVWPLGNEQFF	TGTGCCAGCAGCGTGTGGCCCTTAGGCAATGAGCAGTTCTTC
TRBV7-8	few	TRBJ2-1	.	CASSLDYIYNEQFF	TGTGCCAGCAGCTTAGACTATATCTACAATGAGCAGTTCTTC
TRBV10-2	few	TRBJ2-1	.	CASSEWPGSSSYNEQFF	TGCGCCAGCAGTGAGTGGCCTGGGAGTAGCTCCTACAATGAGCAGTTCTTC
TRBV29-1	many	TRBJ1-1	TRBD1	CSALSWDRGIMNTEAFF	TGCAGCGCATTAAGCTGGGACAGGGGAATCATGAACACTGAAGCTTTCTTT
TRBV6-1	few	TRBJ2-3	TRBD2	CASSSLISGGTDTQYF	TGTGCCAGCAGTTCCCTGATTAGCGGGGGCACAGATACGCAGTATTTT
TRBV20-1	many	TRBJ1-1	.	CSASAGFTEAFF	TGCAGTGCTAGTGCGGGATTTACTGAAGCTTTCTTT
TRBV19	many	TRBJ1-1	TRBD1	CASSIVGQGFWGTEAFF	TGTGCCAGTAGTATAGTAGGACAGGGATTCTGGGGCACTGAAGCTTTCTTT
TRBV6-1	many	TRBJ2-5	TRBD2	CASSDGRAIAETQYF	TGTGCCAGCAGCGACGGGAGGGCAATAGCGGAGACCCAGTACTTC
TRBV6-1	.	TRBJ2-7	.	CASIQGRYEQYF	TGTGCCAGCATACAGGGACGGTACGAGCAGTACTTC
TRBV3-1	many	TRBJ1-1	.	CASSQFLPGQAFF	TGTGCCAGCAGCCAGTTCTTACCGGGACAAGCTTTCTTT
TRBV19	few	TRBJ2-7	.	CASSRDGPGSYEQYF	TGTGCCAGTAGTAGAGACGGGCCAGGCTCCTACGAGCAGTACTTC
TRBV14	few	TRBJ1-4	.	CASSLYYATNEKLFF	TGTGCCAGCAGCCTTTATTACGCAACTAATGAAAAACTGTTTTTT
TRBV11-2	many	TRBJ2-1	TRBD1	CASSSTNSDRASYNEQFF	TGTGCCAGCAGCTCGACCAACTCGGACAGGGCCTCCTACAATGAGCAGTTCTTC
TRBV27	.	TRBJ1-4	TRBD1	CASSHYRGGEKLFF	TGTGCCAGCAGCCACTACAGGGGTGGAGAAAAACTGTTTTTT
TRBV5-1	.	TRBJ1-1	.	CASSLEPPVNTEAFF	TGCGCCAGCAGCTTGGAGCCCCCCGTGAACACTGAAGCTTTCTTT
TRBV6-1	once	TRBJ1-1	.	CASSPGQSGTEALF	TGTGCCAGCAGTCCCGGACAATCTGGAACTGAAGCTTTATTT
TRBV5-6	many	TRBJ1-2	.	CASGVGSVGNYGYTF	TGTGCCAGCGGTGTGGGGAGCGTCGGGAACTATGGCTACACCTTC
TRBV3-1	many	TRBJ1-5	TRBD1	CASSQGTGGQPQHF	TGTGCCAGCAGCCAAGGGACAGGGGGTCAGCCCCAGCATTTT
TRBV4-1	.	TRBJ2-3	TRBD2	CASSQEEEREGRDTQYF	TGCGCCAGCAGCCAAGAAGAGGAGCGGGAGGGCCGAGATACGCAGTATTTT
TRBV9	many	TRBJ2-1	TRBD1	CASTPLTQGYEQFF	TGTGCCAGCACTCCCCTAACACAGGGGTATGAGCAGTTCTTC